This T cell receptor beta chain was retrieved from a study of shared clonotypes between healthy human individuals. In germline, CDR1 is SGHTA, CDR2 FQGTGA. The CDR3 sequence is 14 residues long. V gave up 5 bases and J gave up 5 bases, with 13 bases separating them. Assay used: immunoSEQ multiplex PCR; TCRdb lists only in-frame clones, some missing. The top ten clones hold 0.5% to 0.6% of a sample with approximately 1.1 million clones, about 84% of them seen once. The count of this clone is one. V and J are TRBV7-3 and TRBJ2-1; D is ambiguous. This sequence originates from a man aged 18 to 29 in good health. Some clones in this sample may be carry-over from other donors' samples. Sequencing was performed on memory CD4+ T cells from PBMCs. As for subset: CD45RA-negative fraction. In nucleotides, the CDR3 is TGTGCCAGCAGCCCAAGAGGCCTTAACAATGAGCAGTTCTTC. Protein product: CASSPRGLNNEQFF.